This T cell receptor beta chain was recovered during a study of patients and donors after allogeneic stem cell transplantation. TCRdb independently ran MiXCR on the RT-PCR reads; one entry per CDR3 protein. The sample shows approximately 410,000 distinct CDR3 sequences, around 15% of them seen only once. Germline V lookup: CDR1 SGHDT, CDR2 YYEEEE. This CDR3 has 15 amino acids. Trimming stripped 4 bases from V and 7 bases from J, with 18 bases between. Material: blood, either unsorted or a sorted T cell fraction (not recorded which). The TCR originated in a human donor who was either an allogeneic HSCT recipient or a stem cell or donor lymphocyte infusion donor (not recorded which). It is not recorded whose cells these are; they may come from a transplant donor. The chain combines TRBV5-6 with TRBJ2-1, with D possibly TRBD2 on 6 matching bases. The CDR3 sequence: CASSPAVREPNEQFF. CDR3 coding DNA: TGTGCCAGCAGCCCGGCCGTCCGGGAGCCAAATGAGCAGTTCTTC.